This TCR beta chain originates from a study of cytomegalovirus exposure and HLA in healthy donors. Study-wide results and caveats: An analysis was carried out later, and it reportedly showed fewer N-insertions in an Asian-associated ancestry cluster than the approximately 660-donor mean.

A multiplex PCR was run with 60 Vbeta primers and 13 Jbeta primers. Clones were read by immunoSEQ multiplex PCR, and TCRdb kept only the in-frame ones, dropping some. The sample has around 61,000 clones; roughly 90% are singletons. A note on this clone: Antigen: not known.

Germline lookup yields CDR1 SGHDT and CDR2 YYEEEE. The trim removed 4 bases at V and 4 bases at J, leaving 6 bases unmatched. The CDR3 loop spans 15 amino acids. The V call is TRBV5-6, the J call TRBJ1-1; 11 bases match TRBD1. The receptor's source is a man aged 30 to 39 in good health and CMV-seropositive. Sequencing used PBMCs. The CDR3 coding sequence is TGTGCCAGCAGCCTAGCCGGGACAGGGGGCACTGAAGCTTTCTTT. This encodes CASSLAGTGGTEAFF. The full variable domain, completed using reference TRBV5-6 and TRBJ1-1, is DAGVTQSPTHLIKTRGQQVTLRCSPKSGHDTVSWYQQALGQGPQFIFQYYEEEERQRGNFPDRFSGHQFPNYSSELNVNALLLGDSALYLCASSLAGTGGTEAFFGQGTRLTVV.